This T cell receptor beta chain stems from a study of T cell responses to AZD1222 COVID-19 vaccine. Study-wide results and limits: Scientists sampled the repertoires only once the peak T cell response had passed.

V lost 0 bases and J 7 bases, leaving 13 bases between the germline ends. The CDR3 consists of 14 residues. In germline, CDR1 is SGDLS, CDR2 YYNGEE. As concerns this clone: As yet, its antigen is unknown.

Clones were sequenced by immunoSEQ multiplex PCR, and TCRdb holds only the in-frame ones, with some missing. Here the sample spans about 140,000 clones, 89% being singletons. The receptor was derived from an adult in good health. Sequenced here: peripheral blood, sampled on day 0 of AZD1222 vaccination. The chain has TRBV9 and TRBJ1-2, with TRBD1 as a possible D gene (5 bases). This CDR3 reads CASSVGDGLGGYTF. The CDR3 DNA follows: TGTGCCAGCAGCGTAGGGGACGGCCTCGGTGGCTACACCTTC.